What follows describes a single TCR beta chain. Antigen unknown. Sequencing used immunoSEQ v3.0 at survey level. Some clones are missing from TCRdb's copy, which holds only in-frame ones; the method was immunoSEQ multiplex PCR. This table has 21,000 or so clones, around 90% appearing once. The J segment lost 3 bases and the V segment lost 2 bases, leaving 5 bases of the junction unmatched. Germline-derived CDR1 and CDR2 are SGHNT and YENEEA. The length of the CDR3 is 15 residues. This sample was taken from a study of long-term antiretroviral therapy in people with HIV. Overall study results and limits: Patients on ART gained diversity, which nonetheless stayed below transplant donor controls.

This chain links TRBV11-3 with TRBJ2-7, with 9 positions matching TRBD1. The sequenced sample was unsorted PBMCs, obtained 2.3 years after starting antiretroviral therapy. The sequence was obtained from a man in his sixties with HIV. The CDR3 region has the DNA TGTGCCAGCAGCTTAAGGGGACAGGGAGGCTACGAGCAGTACTTC. It yields the protein CASSLRGQGGYEQYF.